Each of the 26 T cell receptor beta chains below was sequenced from the same sample in a study of cytomegalovirus exposure and HLA in healthy donors. PCR was performed using 60 Vbeta and 13 Jbeta primers. Assay: immunoSEQ multiplex PCR; the TCRdb copy retains only in-frame clones and omits some. The sample lists roughly 110,000 clones, approximately 79% occurring once. Sequenced sample: PBMCs. All receptors come from a young man in good health and CMV-seronegative.

The chain couples TRBV6-5 to TRBJ2-5; tentatively, D is TRBD1 (5 bases). The J call may be in error: the DNA end matches TRBJ2-7 better. In germline, CDR1 is MNHEY, CDR2 SVGAGI. This CDR3 comprises 12 residues. The CDR3 DNA sequence: TGTGCCAGCAGATCTGACAGCTACGAGCAGTACTTC. Translating gives CASRSDSYEQYF.

The chain is built from TRBV6-6 and TRBJ2-3, with 7 bases that match TRBD2. The length of the CDR3 is 16 residues. The germline V gene encodes CDR1 MNHNY and CDR2 SVGAGI (reference sequence). Unmatched junction bases numbered 9, after V lost 6 bases and J lost 0 bases. The CDR3 protein is CASRNGGGFSTDTQYF. DNA of the CDR3: TGTGCCAGCAGGAATGGCGGGGGTTTCAGCACAGATACGCAGTATTTT.

V and J are TRBV5-1 and TRBJ2-2; 12 bases align to TRBD1. Germline loops: CDR1 SGHRS, CDR2 YFSETQ. After removal of 5 bases from V and 4 bases from J, the junction contained 3 bases not matched to a gene. The CDR3 contains 15 residues. CDR3 nucleotides: TGCGCCAGCAGGGGACAGGGGGCCATCACCGGGGAGCTGTTTTTT. It yields the protein CASRGQGAITGELFF.

This chain uses TRBV1 with TRBJ1-1; TRBD1, as called in the table, went unchecked against the DNA. TRBV1 corresponds to a pseudogene. CDR3 length: 17 residues. The CDR3 sequence is CTSSQDGTGAMNTEAFF. CDR3 bases: TGCACCAGCAGCCAAGATGGGACAGGGGCCATGAACACTGAAGCTTTCTTT.

The chain links TRBV9 to TRBJ2-7, with D possibly matching TRBD1 (6 bases). Germline V CDR1 and CDR2: SGDLS, YYNGEE. This CDR3 region has 15 residues. Trimming took off 4 bases at V and 2 bases at J, with 16 bases between the two ends. The DNA for the CDR3 is TGTGCCAGCAGCCAAGGACAGTCCCTACCCTACGAGCAGTACTTC. Its protein is CASSQGQSLPYEQYF.

This clone was seen more than once but under ten times. A far larger clone is one nucleotide away, so this likely arose from a read error. The sample contains more than one DNA sequence encoding this CDR3. J is TRBJ1-5 and V is TRBV6-1; 10 bases fit TRBD1. CDR3 size: 14 residues. V was clipped by 10 bases and J by 0 bases; unmatched bases: 3. Germline V lookup: CDR1 MNHNS, CDR2 SASEGT. The chain's CDR3 is CAIGTGDSNQPQHF. As DNA, the CDR3 is TGTGCCATTGGGACAGGGGATAGCAATCAGCCCCAGCATTTT.

Remarks on this clone: The junction departs from germline at one end; a sequencing error may be responsible. The same CDR3 is also encoded by other DNA sequences in this sample. The chain is built from TRBV7-9 and TRBJ2-7; the match to TRBD1 covers 7 bases. The CDR3 totals 12 residues. CDR1 is SEHNR and CDR2 is FQNEAQ in the germline V gene (reference sequence). As DNA, the CDR3 is TGTTCCAGCAGCCTACAGGGGTACGAGCAGTACTTC. This translates into CSSSLQGYEQYF.

A few counts support this clone. The J gene is TRBJ2-7, the V gene TRBV5-1; no firm D call. Germline V gene sequence: CDR1 SGHRS, CDR2 YFSETQ. V was trimmed by 4 bases and J by 0 bases, leaving 11 bases between them. CDR3 length equals 14 residues. The CDR3 sequence: CASSPGRSSYEQYF. In DNA, the CDR3 is TGCGCCAGCAGCCCTGGAAGGAGCTCCTACGAGCAGTACTTC.

The V call is TRBV5-1, the J call TRBJ2-1; no firm D call. V gave up 5 bases and J gave up 6 bases, with 12 bases separating them. CDR3 length equals 13 residues. Germline loops: CDR1 SGHRS, CDR2 YFSETQ. The CDR3 is CASSPGISNEQFF. The CDR3 DNA is TGCGCCAGCAGTCCGGGTATCAGCAATGAGCAGTTCTTC.

V is TRBV7-8 and J is TRBJ2-3; 10 nucleotides line up with TRBD1. This CDR3 region has 18 residues. Looked up from germline, CDR1 is SGHVS and CDR2 is FQNEAQ. Trimming took 1 base from V and 1 from J; bases not matched to a gene: 8. CDR3 coding DNA: TGTGCCAGCAGCTTAGGGGAGGGACAGGGGATCCGCACAGATACGCAGTATTTT. This gives the protein CASSLGEGQGIRTDTQYF.

The chain has TRBV4-3 and TRBJ1-2; 9 nucleotides agree with TRBD1. CDR1 LGHNA and CDR2 YSLEER come from the germline V gene. Losses at the gene ends were 0 bases for V and 3 bases for J; bases not matched to a gene: 8. The CDR3 runs to 17 residues. The CDR3 region is CASSQETRDRAYYGYTF. The CDR3 region has the DNA TGCGCCAGCAGCCAAGAAACCCGGGACAGGGCTTACTATGGCTACACCTTC.

V and J are TRBV7-3 and TRBJ2-3; D may be TRBD2 (5 bases). Trimming removed 3 bases at V and 1 base at J, with 8 bases between. The length of the CDR3 is 14 residues. CDR1 and CDR2 (germline): SGHTA, FQGTGA. DNA for the CDR3: TGTGCCAGCAGCTTCCGGGGTGGCACAGATACGCAGTATTTT. It specifies CASSFRGGTDTQYF.

J is TRBJ2-7 and V is TRBV7-8; tentative D call: TRBD1 (6 bases). The ends were cut back, 4 bases at V and 4 bases at J, with 23 bases in the middle. The CDR3 totals 17 residues. Looked up from germline, CDR1 is SGHVS and CDR2 is FQNEAQ. In DNA form, the CDR3 reads TGTGCCAGCAGCTCCTCTCGATCCAGGGGTTTTTTTTACGAGCAGTACTTC. Encoded protein: CASSSSRSRGFFYEQYF.

The genes are TRBV2 and TRBJ1-1; TRBD1 might be the D (6 bases). V lost 4 bases and J 11 bases, leaving 20 bases between the germline ends. Germline values: CDR1 SNHLY, CDR2 FYNNEI. This CDR3 is 14 amino acids long. CDR3 loop: CASSGPKTGRGAFF. In nucleotides, the CDR3 is TGTGCCAGCAGTGGGCCTAAGACAGGTCGCGGGGCTTTCTTT.

The V call is TRBV18, the J call TRBJ1-1, with a tentative D call TRBD1 (6 bases). This CDR3 region has 14 residues. Per germline, CDR1 KGHSH and CDR2 LQKENI. V was clipped by 0 bases and J by 6 bases, with 11 bases between them. The CDR3 nucleotides read TGTGCCAGCTCACCACCTACCGGGACACCTGAAGCTTTCTTT. Encoded protein: CASSPPTGTPEAFF. Drawing the rest from reference TRBV18 and TRBJ1-1, the complete variable domain is NAGVMQNPRHLVRRRGQEARLRCSPMKGHSHVYWYRQLPEEGLKFMVYLQKENIIDESGMPKERFSAEFPKEGPSILRIQQVVRGDSAAYFCASSPPTGTPEAFFGQGTRLTVV.

The CDR3 DNA reads TGTGCCAGTAGTCGAGGGACAGGGGGCCTCCGGGACACTGAAGCTTTCTTT. Its translation is CASSRGTGGLRDTEAFF. V and J are TRBV19 and TRBJ1-1; 12 bases line up with TRBD1. This CDR3 is built from 17 residues. Germline CDR1 is LNHDA and CDR2 is SQIVND (reference sequence). The V and J ends lost 5 bases and 3 bases, in that order; junction bases with no gene match: 10. Drawing the rest from reference TRBV19 and TRBJ1-1, the complete variable domain is DGGITQSPKYLFRKEGQNVTLSCEQNLNHDAMYWYRQDPGQGLRLIYYSQIVNDFQKGDIAEGYSVSREKKESFPLTVTSAQKNPTAFYLCASSRGTGGLRDTEAFFGQGTRLTVV.

The chain carries TRBV29-1 and TRBJ2-1; 12 bases are a match to TRBD2. Trimming removed 5 bases from V and 3 bases from J; junction bases left unmatched: 8. The length of the CDR3 is 16 residues. Germline assignment: CDR1 SQVTM and CDR2 ANQGSEA. CDR3 nucleotides: TGCAGCGTTACCCGAGGGACTAGCGGGTACTACAATGAGCAGTTCTTC. Translated, it gives CSVTRGTSGYYNEQFF.

This chain connects TRBV5-1 to TRBJ2-5, with 12 bases fitting TRBD2. The germline V gene encodes CDR1 SGHRS and CDR2 YFSETQ. Trimming at V came to 0 bases and at J to 3 bases, leaving 6 bases not matched to a gene. CDR3 size: 17 residues. The CDR3 region has the DNA TGCGCCAGCAGCTTGGCTACCCGGACTAGCGGGGAAGAGACCCAGTACTTC. It specifies CASSLATRTSGEETQYF.

The table lists this clone with a few counts. The junction does not match germline at one end; this may be a read error. The chain couples TRBV12-5 to TRBJ1-1; TRBD1 might be the D (6 bases). CDR1 and CDR2 (germline): LGHNT, FRNRAP. CDR3 length: 13 residues. The DNA for the CDR3 is TGTGCTAGTGGTTTGTCAGGGGCTCCTGATGCTTTCTTT. Its protein is CASGLSGAPDAFF. The whole variable domain, filled in from reference TRBV12-5 and TRBJ1-1, reads DARVTQTPRHKVTEMGQEVTMRCQPILGHNTVFWYRQTMMQGLELLAYFRNRAPLDDSGMPKDRFSAEMPDATLATLKIQPSEPRDSAVYFCASGLSGAPDAFFGQGTRLTVV.

The V gene is TRBV5-1, the J gene TRBJ2-1; 7 bases are a match to TRBD1. Trimming cost V 5 bases and J 0 bases; bases outside gene matches: 8. Germline assignment: CDR1 SGHRS and CDR2 YFSETQ. The CDR3 sequence is 16 residues long. The CDR3 nucleotides are TGCGCCAGCAGTATAACAGGGGCGGCCTCCTACAATGAGCAGTTCTTC. Encoded protein: CASSITGAASYNEQFF.

V gene TRBV28 combines with J gene TRBJ2-7; 7 bases agree with TRBD2. There are 16 residues in the CDR3. Germline-derived CDR1 and CDR2 are MDHEN and SYDVKM. J gave up 0 bases and V 0 bases, and 5 bases lay outside the gene matches. The DNA for the CDR3 is TGTGCCAGCAGTTTATGGGGAGGGCAAAGCTCCTACGAGCAGTACTTC. Translating gives CASSLWGGQSSYEQYF.

This clone was counted only a few times. The chain employs TRBV6-6 and TRBJ1-6; tentative D call: TRBD1 (5 bases). Between the trimmed V and J ends, which lost 0 bases and 13 bases, there was a span of 13 bases. Germline loops: CDR1 MNHNY, CDR2 SVGAGI (reference sequence). CDR3 length equals 14 residues. The CDR3 DNA is TGTGCCAGCAGTTACTCGGGGGAGGCCCATCCCCTCCACTTT. Its protein product is CASSYSGEAHPLHF.

The CDR3 spells CASSLEGQLITGELFF. CDR3 sequence (DNA): TGTGCCAGCAGCTTAGAGGGACAGCTTATCACCGGGGAGCTGTTTTTT. J is TRBJ2-2 and V is TRBV7-2; 7 bases are a match to TRBD1. The CDR3 totals 16 residues. After removal of 1 base from V and 4 bases from J, the junction contained 6 bases not matched to a gene. CDR1 SGHTA and CDR2 FQGNSA come from the germline V gene.

Remarks on this clone: Other DNA variants within this sample encode the same CDR3. The chain is built from TRBV6-4 and TRBJ2-1; TRBD2 aligns across 13 bases. The V gene end was trimmed by 5 bases and the J gene end by 6 bases; junction bases not matched to a gene: 4. The CDR3 consists of 15 residues. Per the germline V gene, CDR1 is MRHNA and CDR2 is SNTAGT. The CDR3 region is CASSPTSGGANEQFF. In DNA, the CDR3 is TGTGCCAGCAGTCCCACTAGCGGGGGGGCCAATGAGCAGTTCTTC.

The chain uses TRBV5-1 and TRBJ2-7; D may be TRBD2 (6 bases). The V end lost 0 bases, the J end lost 3 bases, and 7 bases lay between the germline ends. Germline V gene lookup returns CDR1 SGHRS and CDR2 YFSETQ. The CDR3 loop spans 13 amino acids. The CDR3 reads CASSLDSGYEQYF. The DNA for the CDR3 is TGCGCCAGCAGCTTGGATAGCGGCTACGAGCAGTACTTC.

The chain employs TRBV7-9 and TRBJ2-7, with D maybe TRBD2 (6 bases). This CDR3 is 14 amino acids long. In germline, CDR1 is SEHNR, CDR2 FQNEAQ (reference sequence). Trimming cost V 6 bases and J 2 bases, with 14 bases left between them. This chain's CDR3 is CASRKGLSTYEQYF. The CDR3 DNA reads as TGTGCCAGCAGGAAGGGACTTTCCACCTACGAGCAGTACTTC.